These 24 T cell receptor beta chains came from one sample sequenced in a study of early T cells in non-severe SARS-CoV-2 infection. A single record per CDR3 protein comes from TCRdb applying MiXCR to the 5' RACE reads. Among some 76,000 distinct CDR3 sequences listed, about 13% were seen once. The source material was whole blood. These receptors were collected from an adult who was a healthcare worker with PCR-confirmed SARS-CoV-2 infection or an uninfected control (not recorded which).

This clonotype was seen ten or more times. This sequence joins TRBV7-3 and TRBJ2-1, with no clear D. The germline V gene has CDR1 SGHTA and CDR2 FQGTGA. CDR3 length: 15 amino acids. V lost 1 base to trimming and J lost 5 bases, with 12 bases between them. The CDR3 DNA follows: TGTGCCAGCAGCTTAATGGGTCAGGAAAACAATGAGCAGTTCTTC. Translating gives CASSLMGQENNEQFF.

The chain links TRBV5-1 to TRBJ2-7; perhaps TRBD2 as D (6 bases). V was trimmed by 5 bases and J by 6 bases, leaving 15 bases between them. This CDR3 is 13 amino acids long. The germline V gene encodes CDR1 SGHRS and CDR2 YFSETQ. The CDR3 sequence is CASSPSRGGEQYF. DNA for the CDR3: TGCGCCAGCAGTCCGTCGCGGGGTGGCGAGCAGTACTTC.

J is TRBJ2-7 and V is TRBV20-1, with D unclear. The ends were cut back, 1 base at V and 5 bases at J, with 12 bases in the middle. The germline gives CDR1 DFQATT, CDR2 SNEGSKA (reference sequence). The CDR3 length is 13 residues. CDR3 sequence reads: CSARVPAGDEQYF. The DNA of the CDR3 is TGCAGTGCTAGAGTTCCGGCAGGAGACGAGCAGTACTTC.

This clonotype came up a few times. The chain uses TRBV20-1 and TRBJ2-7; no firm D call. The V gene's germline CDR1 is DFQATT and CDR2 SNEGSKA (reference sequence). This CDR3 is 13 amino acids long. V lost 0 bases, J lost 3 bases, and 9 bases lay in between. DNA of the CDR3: TGCAGTGCTAGAGATTGGGGAAACTACGAGCAGTACTTC. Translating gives CSARDWGNYEQYF.

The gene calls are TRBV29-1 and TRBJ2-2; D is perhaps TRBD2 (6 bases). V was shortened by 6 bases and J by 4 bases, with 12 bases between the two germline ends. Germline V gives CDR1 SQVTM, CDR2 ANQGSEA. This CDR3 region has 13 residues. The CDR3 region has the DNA TGCAGCGTCGGGGCGCGGGGCACCGGGGAGCTGTTTTTT. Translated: CSVGARGTGELFF.

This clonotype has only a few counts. The CDR3 protein is CSALGEIGELFF. CDR3 in DNA: TGCAGTGCTTTGGGGGAGATCGGGGAGCTGTTTTTT. The chain recombines TRBV20-1 with TRBJ2-2; D could derive from TRBD1 or TRBD2 (5 bases each). The CDR3 length is 12 residues. Germline V gene data show CDR1 as DFQATT and CDR2 as SNEGSKA (reference sequence). The V and J ends lost 5 bases and 7 bases respectively, with 11 bases between them.

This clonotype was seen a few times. CDR3 nucleotides: TGTGCCAGCAGCCAACCGGGACAGGGTAGGCAGTACTTC. This gives the protein CASSQPGQGRQYF. The chain carries TRBV16 and TRBJ2-4, with 9 bases lining up with TRBD1. The CDR3 consists of 13 residues. Per germline, CDR1 KGHSY and CDR2 FQNENV. Losses at the gene ends were 2 bases for V and 13 bases for J; bases not matched to a gene: 6.

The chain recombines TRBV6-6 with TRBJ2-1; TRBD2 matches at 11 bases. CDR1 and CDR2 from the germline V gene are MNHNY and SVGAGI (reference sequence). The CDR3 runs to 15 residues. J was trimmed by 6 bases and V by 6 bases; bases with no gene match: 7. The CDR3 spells CASRSSGGPSNEQFF. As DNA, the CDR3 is TGTGCCAGCAGGTCTAGCGGGGGGCCCTCCAATGAGCAGTTCTTC.

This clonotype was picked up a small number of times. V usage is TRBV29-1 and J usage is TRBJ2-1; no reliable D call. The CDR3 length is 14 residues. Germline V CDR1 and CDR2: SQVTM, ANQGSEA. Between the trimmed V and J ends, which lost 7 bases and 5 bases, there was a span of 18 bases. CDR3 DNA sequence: TGCAGCGCGAGAGCGCTGAGTTCGAACAATGAGCAGTTCTTC. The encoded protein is CSARALSSNNEQFF.

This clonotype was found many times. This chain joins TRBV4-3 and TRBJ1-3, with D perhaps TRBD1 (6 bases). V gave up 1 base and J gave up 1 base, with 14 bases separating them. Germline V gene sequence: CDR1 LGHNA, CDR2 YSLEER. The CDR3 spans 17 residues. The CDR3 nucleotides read TGCGCCAGCAGCCAAGGATGGGCAGGGGCGTCTGGAAACACCATATATTTT. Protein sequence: CASSQGWAGASGNTIYF.

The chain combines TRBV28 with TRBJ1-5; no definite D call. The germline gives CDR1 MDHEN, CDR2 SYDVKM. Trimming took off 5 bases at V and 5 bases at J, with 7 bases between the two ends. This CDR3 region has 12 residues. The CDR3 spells CASSLVDQPQHF. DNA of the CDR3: TGTGCCAGCAGTCTGGTCGATCAGCCCCAGCATTTT.

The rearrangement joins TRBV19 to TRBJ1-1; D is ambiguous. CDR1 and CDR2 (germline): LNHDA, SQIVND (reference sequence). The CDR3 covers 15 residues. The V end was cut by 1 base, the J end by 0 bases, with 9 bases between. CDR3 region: CASSIAAEMNTEAFF. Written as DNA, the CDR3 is TGTGCCAGTAGTATAGCGGCAGAGATGAACACTGAAGCTTTCTTT.

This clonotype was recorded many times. DNA for the CDR3: TGTGCCAGCAGCTTAGCGCAGGGTAATCAGCCCCAGCATTTT. Translation: CASSLAQGNQPQHF. This sequence joins TRBV7-9 and TRBJ1-5; D perhaps matches TRBD1 (5 bases). V lost 0 bases to trimming and J lost 4 bases, with 7 bases between them. CDR1 is SEHNR, CDR2 FQNEAQ, per germline (reference sequence). This CDR3 region has 14 residues.

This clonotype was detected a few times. This CDR3 is CASSKFQGAGDTQYF. The CDR3 bases are TGTGCCAGCAGTAAATTCCAGGGGGCTGGAGATACGCAGTATTTT. V is TRBV6-5 and J is TRBJ2-3; 8 bases are a match to TRBD1. Germline lookup yields CDR1 MNHEY and CDR2 SVGAGI. The J segment lost 5 bases and the V segment lost 5 bases, leaving 9 bases of the junction unmatched. This CDR3 contains 15 residues.

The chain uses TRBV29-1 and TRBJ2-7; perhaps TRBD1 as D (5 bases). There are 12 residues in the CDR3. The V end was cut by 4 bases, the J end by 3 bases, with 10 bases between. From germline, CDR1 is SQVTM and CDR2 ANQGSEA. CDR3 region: CSVVFDSYEQYF. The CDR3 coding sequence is TGCAGCGTTGTATTTGACAGCTACGAGCAGTACTTC.

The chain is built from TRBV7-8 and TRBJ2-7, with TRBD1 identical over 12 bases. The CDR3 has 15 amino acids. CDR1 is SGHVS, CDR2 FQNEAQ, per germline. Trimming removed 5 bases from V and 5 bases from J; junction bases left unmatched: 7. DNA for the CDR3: TGTGCCAGCAGCCCGAGGGGGGACAGGGGGCACGAGCAGTACTTC. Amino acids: CASSPRGDRGHEQYF.

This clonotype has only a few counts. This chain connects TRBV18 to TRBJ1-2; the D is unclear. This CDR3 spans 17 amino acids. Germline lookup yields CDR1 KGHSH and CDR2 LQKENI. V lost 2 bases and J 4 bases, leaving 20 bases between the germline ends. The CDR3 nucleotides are TGTGCCAGCTCACCAGGGAGCTTCATGGTTTTAGGCTATGGCTACACCTTC. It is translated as CASSPGSFMVLGYGYTF. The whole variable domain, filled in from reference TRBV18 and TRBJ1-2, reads NAGVMQNPRHLVRRRGQEARLRCSPMKGHSHVYWYRQLPEEGLKFMVYLQKENIIDESGMPKERFSAEFPKEGPSILRIQQVVRGDSAAYFCASSPGSFMVLGYGYTFGSGTRLTVV.

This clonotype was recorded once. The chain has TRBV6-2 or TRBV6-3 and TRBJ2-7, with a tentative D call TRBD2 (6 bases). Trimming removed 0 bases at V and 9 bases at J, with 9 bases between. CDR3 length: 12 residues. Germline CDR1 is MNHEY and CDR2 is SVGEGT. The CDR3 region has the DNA TGTGCCAGCAGTTACTCCCCCGGGGGGCAGTACTTC. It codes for CASSYSPGGQYF.

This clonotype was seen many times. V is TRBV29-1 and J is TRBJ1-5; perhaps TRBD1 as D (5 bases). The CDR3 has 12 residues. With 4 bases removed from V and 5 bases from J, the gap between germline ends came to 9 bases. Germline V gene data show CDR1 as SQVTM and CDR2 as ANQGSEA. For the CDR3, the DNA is TGCAGCGTTGGGCAGGGCTATCAGCCCCAGCATTTT. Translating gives CSVGQGYQPQHF.

CDR3 protein: CASSYKDTSTEAFF. For the CDR3, the DNA is TGTGCCAGCAGTTACAAGGACACATCCACTGAAGCTTTCTTT. The chain carries TRBV6-2 or TRBV6-3 and TRBJ1-1; weak D call: TRBD1 (5 bases). Trimming took off 2 bases at V and 4 bases at J, with 11 bases between the two ends. The CDR3 is 14 residues long. Germline V gives CDR1 MNHEY, CDR2 SVGEGT.

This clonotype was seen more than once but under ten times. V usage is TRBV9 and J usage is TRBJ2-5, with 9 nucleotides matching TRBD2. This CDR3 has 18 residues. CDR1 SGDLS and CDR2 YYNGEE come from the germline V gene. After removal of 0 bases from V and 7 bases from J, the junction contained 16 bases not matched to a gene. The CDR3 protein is CASSVEAGGRGFLGTQYF. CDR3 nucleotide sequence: TGTGCCAGCAGCGTAGAAGCGGGGGGTCGAGGGTTCTTAGGGACCCAGTACTTC.

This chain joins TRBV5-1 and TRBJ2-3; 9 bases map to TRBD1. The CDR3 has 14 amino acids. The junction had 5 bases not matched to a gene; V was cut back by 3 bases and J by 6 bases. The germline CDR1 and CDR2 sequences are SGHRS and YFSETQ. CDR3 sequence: CASSSRQGVDTQYF. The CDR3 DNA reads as TGCGCCAGCAGCTCCAGACAGGGGGTGGATACGCAGTATTTT.

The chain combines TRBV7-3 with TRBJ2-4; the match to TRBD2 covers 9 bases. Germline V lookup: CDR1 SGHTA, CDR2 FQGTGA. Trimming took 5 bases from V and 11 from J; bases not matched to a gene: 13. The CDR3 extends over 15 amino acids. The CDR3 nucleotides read TGTGCCAGCAGCCCGATAGCGGGGGCCCCCCAGGTTCAGTACTTC. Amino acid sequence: CASSPIAGAPQVQYF.

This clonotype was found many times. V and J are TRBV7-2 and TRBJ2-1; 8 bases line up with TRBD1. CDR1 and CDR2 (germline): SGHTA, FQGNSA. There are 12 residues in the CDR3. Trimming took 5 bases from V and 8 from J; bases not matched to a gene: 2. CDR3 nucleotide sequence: TGTGCCAGCAGCCCCAGGGGGCATGAGCAGTTCTTC. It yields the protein CASSPRGHEQFF.